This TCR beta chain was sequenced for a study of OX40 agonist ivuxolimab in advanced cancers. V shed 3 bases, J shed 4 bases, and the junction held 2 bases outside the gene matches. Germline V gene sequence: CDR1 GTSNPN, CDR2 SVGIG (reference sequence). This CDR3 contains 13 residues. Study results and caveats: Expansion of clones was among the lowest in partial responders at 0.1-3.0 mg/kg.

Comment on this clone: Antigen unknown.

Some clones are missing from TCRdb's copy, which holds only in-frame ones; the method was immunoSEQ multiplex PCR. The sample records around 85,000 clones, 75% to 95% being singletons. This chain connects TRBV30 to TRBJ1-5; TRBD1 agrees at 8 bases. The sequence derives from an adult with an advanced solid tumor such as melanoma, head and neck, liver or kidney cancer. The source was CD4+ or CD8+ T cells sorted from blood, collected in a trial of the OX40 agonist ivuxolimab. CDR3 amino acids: CAWSQGANQPQHF. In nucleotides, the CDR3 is TGTGCCTGGAGCCAGGGGGCGAATCAGCCCCAGCATTTT.